A selection of T cell receptor beta chains follows, all from one sample in a study of cytomegalovirus exposure and HLA in healthy donors. Assay: immunoSEQ multiplex PCR; the TCRdb copy retains only in-frame clones and omits some. Of approximately 180,000 clones in the sample, 75% to 85% were seen once. The source material was PBMCs. These receptor sequences come from an older woman in good health and CMV-seropositive. The CDR3 runs from the conserved cysteine through the conserved F or W. D genes are given only for firm matches. Part of the rows lack a size; the others show once, few, many or a class for expanded clones.

v_call: TRBV28; clone_size: NA; d_call: NA; j_call: TRBJ1-5; cdr3_nt: TGTGCCAGCAGTTTTAAAGGAGCCCTGGGTTTTAGCCCCCAGCATTTT; cdr3_aa: CASSFKGALGFSPQHF
v_call: TRBV6-5; clone_size: NA; d_call: NA; j_call: TRBJ2-5; cdr3_nt: TGTGCCAGCAGCCAGACAGCCGCCCAAGAGACCCAGTACTTC; cdr3_aa: CASSQTAAQETQYF
v_call: TRBV28; clone_size: NA; d_call: NA; j_call: TRBJ1-2; cdr3_nt: TGTGCCAGCGAGGGAGACTCCTATGGCTACACCTTC; cdr3_aa: CASEGDSYGYTF
v_call: TRBV19; clone_size: few; d_call: NA; j_call: TRBJ2-1; cdr3_nt: TGTGCCAGTAGTACCGTCGGGGTTGACAATGAGCAGTTCTTC; cdr3_aa: CASSTVGVDNEQFF
v_call: TRBV28; clone_size: few; d_call: TRBD2; j_call: TRBJ2-1; cdr3_nt: TGTGGACTAGCGGGAGCTGGTGAGCAGTTCTTC; cdr3_aa: CGLAGAGEQFF
v_call: TRBV7-2; clone_size: NA; d_call: NA; j_call: TRBJ1-2; cdr3_nt: TGTGCCAGCAGCCCTTCCCGGGGGGACGCTTTCTTC; cdr3_aa: CASSPSRGDAFF
v_call: TRBV4-3; clone_size: NA; d_call: NA; j_call: TRBJ1-5; cdr3_nt: TGCGCCAGCAGCCAAGACTCGGCGGGGGGCAATCAGCCCCAGCATTTT; cdr3_aa: CASSQDSAGGNQPQHF
v_call: TRBV6-1; clone_size: NA; d_call: NA; j_call: TRBJ1-1; cdr3_nt: TGTGCCAGCATAAGGATAATGATAGGAGGGACTGAAGCTTTCTTT; cdr3_aa: CASIRIMIGGTEAFF
v_call: TRBV27; clone_size: few; d_call: NA; j_call: TRBJ2-7; cdr3_nt: TGTGCCAGCAGTTTGTTAGGGGCCTACGAGCAGTACTTC; cdr3_aa: CASSLLGAYEQYF
v_call: TRBV5-1; clone_size: NA; d_call: TRBD2; j_call: TRBJ2-1; cdr3_nt: TGCGCCAGCAGCCCCGGGACTAGCTGGGGGAATGAGCAGTTCTTC; cdr3_aa: CASSPGTSWGNEQFF
v_call: TRBV28; clone_size: NA; d_call: NA; j_call: TRBJ1-1; cdr3_nt: TGTGCCAGCAGCCTCCTTCCCTTTTCGAACACTGAAGCTTTCTTT; cdr3_aa: CASSLLPFSNTEAFF
v_call: TRBV29-1; clone_size: few; d_call: NA; j_call: TRBJ2-7; cdr3_nt: TGCAGCGTTGGGCTTCATCCCACGGGTTACGAGCAGTACTTC; cdr3_aa: CSVGLHPTGYEQYF
v_call: TRBV27; clone_size: once; d_call: TRBD2; j_call: TRBJ2-3; cdr3_nt: TGTGCCAGCACCCAAGCGAGCGGGGGGTGCACAGATACGCAGTATTTT; cdr3_aa: CASTQASGGCTDTQYF
v_call: TRBV7-3; clone_size: NA; d_call: NA; j_call: TRBJ1-2; cdr3_nt: TGTGCCAGCAGCTCAACTGGGGCAGAAGGAGGCTACACCTTC; cdr3_aa: CASSSTGAEGGYTF
v_call: TRBV4-1; clone_size: NA; d_call: NA; j_call: TRBJ2-2; cdr3_nt: TGCGCCAGCAGCCAAGGTACCAGGACAGCCGGGGCCGGGGAGCTGTTTTTT; cdr3_aa: CASSQGTRTAGAGELFF
v_call: TRBV9; clone_size: NA; d_call: TRBD2; j_call: TRBJ2-1; cdr3_nt: TGTGCCAGCAGCGTAGCTAGGACTAGCGGGAGCGTTGAGCAGTTCTTC; cdr3_aa: CASSVARTSGSVEQFF
v_call: TRBV18; clone_size: few; d_call: TRBD1; j_call: TRBJ2-7; cdr3_nt: TGTGCCAGCTCACCACGCGGACAGGGCTACGAGCAGTACTTC; cdr3_aa: CASSPRGQGYEQYF
v_call: TRBV7-2; clone_size: NA; d_call: NA; j_call: TRBJ1-1; cdr3_nt: TGTGCCAGCAGCAATACCCCGGGAGCTTTCTTT; cdr3_aa: CASSNTPGAFF